The clone carrying this TCR beta chain was seen only a few times. As yet, its antigen is unknown. The V end lost 0 bases, the J end lost 0 bases, and 21 bases lay between the germline ends. CDR3 length: 21 amino acids. Germline CDR1 LGHNA, CDR2 YSLEER. The data stem from a study of cytomegalovirus exposure and HLA in healthy donors. Whole-study findings and limits: Reported results showed that the classifier diagnosed cytomegalovirus status with high specificity and sensitivity.

Use of 60 Vbeta and 13 Jbeta primers characterized the PCR. TCRdb's table, derived via immunoSEQ multiplex PCR, lists solely in-frame clones and lacks some. The sample carries some 180,000 clones, around 80% recorded once. Sample: PBMCs. The clonotype originates from a woman between 25 and 40 years old in good health and CMV-seropositive. The rearrangement links TRBV4-3 to TRBJ2-6; tentatively, D is TRBD2 (5 bases). The CDR3 region has the DNA TGCGCCAGCAGCCAAGAATTCGGGCCCTGGAGGTTACTCTCTGGGGCCAACGTCCTGACTTTC. Protein sequence: CASSQEFGPWRLLSGANVLTF.